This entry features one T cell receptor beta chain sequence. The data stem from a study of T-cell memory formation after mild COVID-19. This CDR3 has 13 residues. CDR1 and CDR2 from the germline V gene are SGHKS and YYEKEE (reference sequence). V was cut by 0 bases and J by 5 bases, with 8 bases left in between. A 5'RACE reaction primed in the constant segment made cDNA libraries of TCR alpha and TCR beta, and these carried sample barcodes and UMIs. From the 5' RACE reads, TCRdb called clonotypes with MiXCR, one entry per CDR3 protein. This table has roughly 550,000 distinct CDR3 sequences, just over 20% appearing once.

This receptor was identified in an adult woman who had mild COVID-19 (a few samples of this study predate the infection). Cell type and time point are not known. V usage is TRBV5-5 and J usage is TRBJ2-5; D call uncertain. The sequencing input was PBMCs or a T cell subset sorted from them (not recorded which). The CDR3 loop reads CASSLDPSETQYF. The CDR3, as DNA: TGTGCCAGCAGCTTGGACCCGTCGGAGACCCAGTACTTC.